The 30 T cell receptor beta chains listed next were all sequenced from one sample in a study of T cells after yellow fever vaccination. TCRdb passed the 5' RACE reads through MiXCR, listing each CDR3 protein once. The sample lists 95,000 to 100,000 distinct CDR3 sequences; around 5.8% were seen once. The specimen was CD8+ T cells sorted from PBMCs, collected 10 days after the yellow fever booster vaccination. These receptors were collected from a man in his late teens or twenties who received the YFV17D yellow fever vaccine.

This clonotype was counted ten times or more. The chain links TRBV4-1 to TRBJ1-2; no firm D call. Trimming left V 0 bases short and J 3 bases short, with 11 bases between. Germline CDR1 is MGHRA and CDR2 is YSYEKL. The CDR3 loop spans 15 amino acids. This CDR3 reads CASSQEIGFDYGYTF. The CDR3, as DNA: TGCGCCAGCAGCCAAGAGATAGGGTTTGACTATGGCTACACCTTC.

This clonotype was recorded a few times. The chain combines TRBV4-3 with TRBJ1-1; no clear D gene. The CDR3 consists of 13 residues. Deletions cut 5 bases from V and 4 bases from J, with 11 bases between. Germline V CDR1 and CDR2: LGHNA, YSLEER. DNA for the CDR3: TGCGCCAGCAGCTGGAACAAGGGCACTGAAGCTTTCTTT. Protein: CASSWNKGTEAFF.

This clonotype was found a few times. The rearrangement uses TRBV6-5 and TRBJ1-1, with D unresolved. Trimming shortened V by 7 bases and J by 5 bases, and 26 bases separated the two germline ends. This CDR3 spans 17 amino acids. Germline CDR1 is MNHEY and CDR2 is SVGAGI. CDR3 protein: CASTPLSWGGIGTEAFF. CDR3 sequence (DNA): TGTGCCAGCACCCCCCTCTCGTGGGGTGGTATAGGGACTGAAGCTTTCTTT.

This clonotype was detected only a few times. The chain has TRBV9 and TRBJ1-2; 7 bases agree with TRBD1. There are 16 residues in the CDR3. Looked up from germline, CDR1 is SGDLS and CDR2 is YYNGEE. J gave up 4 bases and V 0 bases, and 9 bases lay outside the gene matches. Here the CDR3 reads CASSVETGLFTYGYTF. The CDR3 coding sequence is TGTGCCAGCAGCGTAGAGACAGGGCTGTTTACCTATGGCTACACCTTC.

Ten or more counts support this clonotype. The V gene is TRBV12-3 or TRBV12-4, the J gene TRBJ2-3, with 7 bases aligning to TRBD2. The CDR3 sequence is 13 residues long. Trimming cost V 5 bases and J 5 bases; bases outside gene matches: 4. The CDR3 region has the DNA TGTGCCAGCAGTAAACTAGCGAGAGATACGCAGTATTTT. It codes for CASSKLARDTQYF.

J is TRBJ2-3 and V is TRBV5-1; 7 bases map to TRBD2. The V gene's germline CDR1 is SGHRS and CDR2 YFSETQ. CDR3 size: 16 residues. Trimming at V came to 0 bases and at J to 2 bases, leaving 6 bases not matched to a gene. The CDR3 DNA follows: TGCGCCAGCAGCTTGGCCTACGGGGGGATCACAGATACGCAGTATTTT. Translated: CASSLAYGGITDTQYF. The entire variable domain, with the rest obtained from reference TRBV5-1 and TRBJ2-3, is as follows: KAGVTQTPRYLIKTRGQQVTLSCSPISGHRSVSWYQQTPGQGLQFLFEYFSETQRNKGNFPGRFSGRQFSNSRSEMNVSTLELGDSALYLCASSLAYGGITDTQYFGPGTRLTVL.

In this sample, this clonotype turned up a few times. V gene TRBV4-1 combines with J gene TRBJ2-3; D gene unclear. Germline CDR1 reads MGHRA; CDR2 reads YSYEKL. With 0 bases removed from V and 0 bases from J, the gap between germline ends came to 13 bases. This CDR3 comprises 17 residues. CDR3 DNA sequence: TGCGCCAGCAGCCAAGACCCAAACCCATCCAGCACAGATACGCAGTATTTT. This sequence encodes CASSQDPNPSSTDTQYF.

This CDR3 reads CATSRDRPEAFF. The CDR3 region has the DNA TGTGCCACCAGCAGAGACCGCCCCGAAGCTTTCTTT. The rearrangement joins TRBV15 to TRBJ1-1; no clear D gene. The ends were cut back, 0 bases at V and 8 bases at J, with 7 bases in the middle. Germline V lookup: CDR1 LNHNV, CDR2 YYDKDF (reference sequence). The CDR3 loop spans 12 amino acids. The full variable domain, rest sourced from reference TRBV15 and TRBJ1-1, is DAMVIQNPRYQVTQFGKPVTLSCSQTLNHNVMYWYQQKSSQAPKLLFHYYDKDFNNEADTPDNFQSRRPNTSFCFLDIRSPGLGDTAMYLCATSRDRPEAFFGQGTRLTVV.

DNA for the CDR3: TGTGCCAGCAGCCCGAGGGAGACCCAAACTAACTATGGCTACACCTTC. It specifies CASSPRETQTNYGYTF. The chain recombines TRBV9 with TRBJ1-2, with no clear D. Germline CDR1 is SGDLS and CDR2 is YYNGEE. CDR3 size: 16 residues. The V end was cut by 4 bases, the J end by 0 bases, with 16 bases between.

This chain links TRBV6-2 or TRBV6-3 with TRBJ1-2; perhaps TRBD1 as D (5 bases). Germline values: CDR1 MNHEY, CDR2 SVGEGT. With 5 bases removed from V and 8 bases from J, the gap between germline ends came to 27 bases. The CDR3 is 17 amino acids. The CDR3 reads CASSTEQAVPYEEGYTF. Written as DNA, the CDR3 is TGTGCCAGCAGTACCGAACAGGCCGTCCCCTATGAGGAGGGCTACACCTTC.

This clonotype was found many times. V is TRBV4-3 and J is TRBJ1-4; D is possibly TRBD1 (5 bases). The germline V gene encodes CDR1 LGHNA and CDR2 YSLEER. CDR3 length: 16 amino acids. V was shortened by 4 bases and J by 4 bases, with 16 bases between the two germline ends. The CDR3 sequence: CASSLRWGRLNEKLFF. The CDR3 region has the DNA TGCGCCAGCAGCCTGAGATGGGGCAGACTTAATGAAAAACTGTTTTTT.

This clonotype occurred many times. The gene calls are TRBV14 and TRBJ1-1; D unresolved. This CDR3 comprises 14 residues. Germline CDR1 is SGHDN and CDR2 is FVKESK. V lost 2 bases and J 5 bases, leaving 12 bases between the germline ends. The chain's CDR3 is CASSQYRGGTEAFF. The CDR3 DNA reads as TGTGCCAGCAGCCAATATAGAGGAGGGACTGAAGCTTTCTTT.

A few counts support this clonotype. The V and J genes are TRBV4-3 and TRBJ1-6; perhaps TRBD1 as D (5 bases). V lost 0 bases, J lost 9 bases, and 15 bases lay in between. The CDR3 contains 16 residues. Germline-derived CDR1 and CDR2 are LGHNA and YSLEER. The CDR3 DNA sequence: TGCGCCAGCAGCCAAGATCGGCAGGGAAGATTTTCACCCCTCCACTTT. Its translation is CASSQDRQGRFSPLHF.

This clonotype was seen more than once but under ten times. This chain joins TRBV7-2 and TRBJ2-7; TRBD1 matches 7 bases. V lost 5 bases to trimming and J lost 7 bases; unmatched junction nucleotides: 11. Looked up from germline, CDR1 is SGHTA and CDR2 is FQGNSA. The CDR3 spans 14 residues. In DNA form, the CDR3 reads TGTGCCAGCAGCGGCCTCGGACAGGCGAGGGAGCAGTACTTC. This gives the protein CASSGLGQAREQYF.

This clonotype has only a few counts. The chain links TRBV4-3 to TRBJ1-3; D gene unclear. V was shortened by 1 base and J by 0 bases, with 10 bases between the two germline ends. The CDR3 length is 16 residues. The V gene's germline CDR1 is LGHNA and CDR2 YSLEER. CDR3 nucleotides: TGCGCCAGCAGCCAAGCGGGTACAATCTCTGGAAACACCATATATTTT. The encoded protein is CASSQAGTISGNTIYF.

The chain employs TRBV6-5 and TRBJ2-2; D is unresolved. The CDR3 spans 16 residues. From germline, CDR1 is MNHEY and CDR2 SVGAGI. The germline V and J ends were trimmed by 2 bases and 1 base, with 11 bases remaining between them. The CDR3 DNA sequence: TGTGCCAGCAGTTACCGAGCATCGGAGAACACCGGGGAGCTGTTTTTT. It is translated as CASSYRASENTGELFF.

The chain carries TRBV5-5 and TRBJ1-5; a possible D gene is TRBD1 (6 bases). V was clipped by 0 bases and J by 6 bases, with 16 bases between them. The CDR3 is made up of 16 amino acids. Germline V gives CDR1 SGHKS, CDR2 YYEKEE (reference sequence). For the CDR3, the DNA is TGTGCCAGCAGCTTGGGGGGGCCCTCCCGCCGTCAGCCCCAGCATTTT. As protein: CASSLGGPSRRQPQHF.

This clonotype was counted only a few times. The CDR3 coding sequence is TGTGCCAGCAGCTCCCTGACAGCTGAAGCTTTCTTT. This sequence encodes CASSSLTAEAFF. The V gene is TRBV7-9, the J gene TRBJ1-1, with a possible D match to TRBD1 (5 bases). Germline CDR1 SEHNR, CDR2 FQNEAQ (reference sequence). This CDR3 is 12 amino acids long. The ends were cut back, 4 bases at V and 6 bases at J, with 9 bases in the middle.

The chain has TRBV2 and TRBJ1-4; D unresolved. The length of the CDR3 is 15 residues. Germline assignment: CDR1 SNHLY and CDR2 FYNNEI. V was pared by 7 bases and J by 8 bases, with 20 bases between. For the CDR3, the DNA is TGTGCCAGCATATACCGGGCGCTCCTGGGCGAAAAACTGTTTTTT. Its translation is CASIYRALLGEKLFF.

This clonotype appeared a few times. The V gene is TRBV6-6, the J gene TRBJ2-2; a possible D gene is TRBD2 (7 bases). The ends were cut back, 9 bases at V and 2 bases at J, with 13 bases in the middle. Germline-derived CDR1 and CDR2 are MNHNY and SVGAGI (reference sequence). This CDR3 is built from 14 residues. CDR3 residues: CASGRGANTGELFF. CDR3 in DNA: TGTGCCAGTGGGAGGGGGGCTAACACCGGGGAGCTGTTTTTT.

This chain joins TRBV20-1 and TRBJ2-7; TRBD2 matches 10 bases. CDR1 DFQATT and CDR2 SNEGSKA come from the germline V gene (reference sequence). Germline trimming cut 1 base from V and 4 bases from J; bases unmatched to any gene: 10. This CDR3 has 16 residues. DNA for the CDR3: TGCAGTGCTAGAGCTGGTAGCGGGGGGTTCTGGTACGAGCAGTACTTC. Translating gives CSARAGSGGFWYEQYF.

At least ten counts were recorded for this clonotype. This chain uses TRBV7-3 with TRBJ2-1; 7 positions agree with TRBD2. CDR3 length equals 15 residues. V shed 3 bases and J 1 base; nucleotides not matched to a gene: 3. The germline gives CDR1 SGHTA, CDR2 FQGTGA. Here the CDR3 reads CASSFGGGSYNEQFF. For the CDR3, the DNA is TGTGCCAGCAGCTTCGGGGGAGGGTCCTACAATGAGCAGTTCTTC.

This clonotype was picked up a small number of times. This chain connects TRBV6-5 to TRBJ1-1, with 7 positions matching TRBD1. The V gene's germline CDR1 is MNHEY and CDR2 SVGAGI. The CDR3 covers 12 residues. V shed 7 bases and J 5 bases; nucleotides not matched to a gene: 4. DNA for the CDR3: TGTGCCAGCACCGCAGGGGGAACTGAAGCTTTCTTT. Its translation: CASTAGGTEAFF.

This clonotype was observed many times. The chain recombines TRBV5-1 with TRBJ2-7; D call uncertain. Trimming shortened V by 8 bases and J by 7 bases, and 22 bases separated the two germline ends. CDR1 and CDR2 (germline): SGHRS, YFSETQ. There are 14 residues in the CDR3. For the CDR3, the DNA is TGCGCCAGTACCCCTGGGCGCACCTCGAGAGAGCAGTACTTC. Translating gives CASTPGRTSREQYF.

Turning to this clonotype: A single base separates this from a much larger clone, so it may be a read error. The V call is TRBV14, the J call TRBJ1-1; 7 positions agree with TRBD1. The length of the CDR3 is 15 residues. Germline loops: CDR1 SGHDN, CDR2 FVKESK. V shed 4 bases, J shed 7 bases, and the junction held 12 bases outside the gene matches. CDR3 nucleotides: TGTGCCAGCAGCCTAGGAGGGGGCTTTGCCCGTGAAGCTTTCTTT. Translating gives CASSLGGGFAREAFF.

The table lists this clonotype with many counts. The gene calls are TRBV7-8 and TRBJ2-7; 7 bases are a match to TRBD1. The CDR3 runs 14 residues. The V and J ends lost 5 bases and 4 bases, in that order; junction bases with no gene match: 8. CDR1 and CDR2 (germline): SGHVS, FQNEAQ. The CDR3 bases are TGTGCCAGCAGCCCGACAGGGTCGGGGTACGAGCAGTACGTC. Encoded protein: CASSPTGSGYEQYV.

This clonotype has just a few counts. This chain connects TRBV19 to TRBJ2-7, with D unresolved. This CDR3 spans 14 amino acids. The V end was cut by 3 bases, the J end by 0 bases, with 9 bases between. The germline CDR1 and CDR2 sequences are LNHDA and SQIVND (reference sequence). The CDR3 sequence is CASSISDVSYEQYF. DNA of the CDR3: TGTGCCAGTAGTATTTCGGACGTCTCCTACGAGCAGTACTTC.

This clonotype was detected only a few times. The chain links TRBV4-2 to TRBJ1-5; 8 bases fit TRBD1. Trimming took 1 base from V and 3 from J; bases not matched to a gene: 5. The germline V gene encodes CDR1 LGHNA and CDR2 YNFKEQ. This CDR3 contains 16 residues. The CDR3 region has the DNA TGTGCCAGCAGCCAAGGTCGGGACAGGAACAATCAGCCCCAGCATTTT. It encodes CASSQGRDRNNQPQHF.

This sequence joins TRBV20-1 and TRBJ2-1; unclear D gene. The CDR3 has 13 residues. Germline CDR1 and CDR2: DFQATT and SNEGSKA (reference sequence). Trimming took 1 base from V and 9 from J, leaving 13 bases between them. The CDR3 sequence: CSARADPRPEQFF. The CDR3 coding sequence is TGCAGTGCTAGAGCGGACCCCCGGCCTGAGCAGTTCTTC.

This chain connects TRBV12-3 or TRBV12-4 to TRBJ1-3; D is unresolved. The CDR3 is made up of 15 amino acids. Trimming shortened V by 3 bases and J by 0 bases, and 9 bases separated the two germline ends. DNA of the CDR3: TGTGCCAGCAGTTTGGCACGGAACTCTGGAAACACCATATATTTT. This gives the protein CASSLARNSGNTIYF.